What follows are 31 T cell receptor beta chains derived from one specimen sequenced in a study of blood T cell repertoires in COVID-19. Sequencing was performed with immunoSEQ multiplex PCR; in TCRdb, only in-frame clones are kept and a portion is missing. This table has some 220,000 clones, approximately 80% appearing once. Sequencing used peripheral blood. Source of these receptors: a man aged 45-60 years with active or convalescent COVID-19.

J is TRBJ2-3 and V is TRBV6-1, with 10 bases fitting TRBD2. The CDR3 has 18 amino acids. CDR1 and CDR2 from the germline V gene are MNHNS and SASEGT. Trimming took 0 bases from V and 7 from J; bases not matched to a gene: 13. The DNA for the CDR3 is TGTGCCAGCAGTGAAGCTGGACTAGCGGATCAAGCAGAATATACGCAGTATTTT. This translates into CASSEAGLADQAEYTQYF.

The chain is built from TRBV4-1 and TRBJ2-7; D perhaps matches TRBD2 (6 bases). CDR1 is MGHRA and CDR2 is YSYEKL in the germline V gene. This CDR3 spans 19 amino acids. Between the trimmed V and J ends, which lost 4 bases and 0 bases, there was a span of 25 bases. This CDR3 reads CASSRYNRGPGLSSYEQYF. The CDR3 DNA reads TGCGCCAGCAGCCGATATAACAGAGGCCCGGGACTCAGCTCCTACGAGCAGTACTTC.

The CDR3 region is CASSPQGSRDSYGYTF. For the CDR3, the DNA is TGTGCCAGCAGTCCTCAGGGATCTCGGGACAGCTATGGCTACACCTTC. This chain joins TRBV6-6 and TRBJ1-2, with 7 bases that match TRBD1. This CDR3 has 16 amino acids. J was trimmed by 4 bases and V by 5 bases; bases with no gene match: 13. Germline-derived CDR1 and CDR2 are MNHNY and SVGAGI (reference sequence).

The chain combines TRBV28 with TRBJ2-1, with TRBD2 matching over 11 bases. The V segment lost 5 bases and the J segment 8 bases; nucleotides outside the gene matches: 8. The CDR3 has 15 residues. The germline CDR1 and CDR2 sequences are MDHEN and SYDVKM. CDR3 residues: CASSGGTSGRDEQFF. The CDR3, as DNA: TGTGCCAGCAGTGGAGGGACTAGCGGACGGGATGAGCAGTTCTTC.

The CDR3 here is CASSAGSGGYTF. The CDR3 DNA reads as TGTGCCAGCAGTGCAGGGTCGGGTGGCTACACCTTC. This rearrangement joins TRBV2 to TRBJ1-2, with a tentative D call TRBD1 (5 bases). This CDR3 has 12 amino acids. Between the trimmed V and J ends, which lost 4 bases and 7 bases, there was a span of 10 bases. From germline, CDR1 is SNHLY and CDR2 FYNNEI.

The chain's CDR3 is CASSSNRGWNEQFF. The CDR3 nucleotides are TGTGCCAGCAGTTCCAACAGGGGGTGGAATGAGCAGTTCTTC. The V gene is TRBV27, the J gene TRBJ2-1, with 8 bases fitting TRBD1. Germline CDR1 MNHEY, CDR2 SMNVEV (reference sequence). V lost 4 bases, J lost 7 bases, and 6 bases stayed unmatched. This CDR3 comprises 14 residues.

The chain recombines TRBV10-3 with TRBJ1-1; D is possibly TRBD1 (5 bases). The CDR3 length is 13 residues. V lost 4 bases and J lost 4, with 10 bases in between. Germline V CDR1 and CDR2: ENHRY, SYGVKD. The CDR3 sequence: CAISVQVTTEAFF. The CDR3 DNA follows: TGTGCCATCAGTGTACAGGTAACCACTGAAGCTTTCTTT.

This chain links TRBV7-9 with TRBJ2-7; D is unclear. Per germline, CDR1 SEHNR and CDR2 FQNEAQ (reference sequence). This CDR3 contains 13 residues. V was clipped by 6 bases and J by 0 bases, with 9 bases between them. The CDR3 loop is CASSPENSYEQYF. DNA of the CDR3: TGTGCCAGCAGTCCCGAGAACTCCTACGAGCAGTACTTC.

The gene calls are TRBV6-6 and TRBJ1-5; possibly TRBD1 for D (5 bases). CDR1 and CDR2 (germline): MNHNY, SVGAGI (reference sequence). V was shortened by 2 bases and J by 6 bases, with 8 bases between the two germline ends. CDR3 length equals 13 residues. Here the CDR3 DNA reads TGTGCCAGCAGTTACGGGGGGTCTCAGCCCCAGCATTTT. It encodes CASSYGGSQPQHF.

About this clone itself: The same CDR3 arises from other DNA sequences in this sample as well. CDR3 region: CASSPSGNQPQHF. CDR3 DNA sequence: TGTGCCAGCTCACCTAGTGGCAATCAGCCCCAGCATTTT. This chain links TRBV18 with TRBJ1-5, with no clear D. V was trimmed by 3 bases and J by 2 bases, leaving 5 bases between them. CDR1 is KGHSH and CDR2 is LQKENI in the germline V gene. The CDR3 contains 13 residues.

This clone has a handful of counts. This chain links TRBV7-9 with TRBJ2-3, with a weak D call TRBD2 (6 bases). Looked up from germline, CDR1 is SEHNR and CDR2 is FQNEAQ (reference sequence). The ends were cut back, 5 bases at V and 4 bases at J, with 13 bases in the middle. This CDR3 spans 14 amino acids. The CDR3 bases are TGTGCCAGCAGCGGGCGTGCGGGGCCAGATACGCAGTATTTT. This translates into CASSGRAGPDTQYF.

In this sample, this clone turned up once. The chain recombines TRBV5-4 with TRBJ1-2, with D possibly matching TRBD1 (5 bases). The CDR3 covers 13 residues. V was trimmed by 0 bases and J by 6 bases, leaving 9 bases between them. The V gene's germline CDR1 is SGHNT and CDR2 YYREEE (reference sequence). Here the CDR3 DNA reads TGTGCCAGCAGCTTGGTCCCGGGGGATGGCTACACCTTC. Translation gives CASSLVPGDGYTF.

This clone was counted a single time. V is TRBV28 and J is TRBJ2-1, with D possibly matching TRBD2 (5 bases). The CDR3 spans 13 residues. The V gene's germline CDR1 is MDHEN and CDR2 SYDVKM. The V and J ends lost 6 bases and 5 bases respectively, with 11 bases between them. The CDR3 region is CASRESGNNEQFF. The CDR3 DNA reads as TGTGCCAGCAGGGAGTCCGGGAACAATGAGCAGTTCTTC.

This chain uses TRBV11-2 with TRBJ1-3; 9 positions match TRBD1. CDR1 and CDR2 from the germline V gene are SGHAT and FQNNGV. With V trimmed by 5 bases and J by 4 bases, 9 bases remained unmatched. CDR3 length equals 16 residues. CDR3 sequence (DNA): TGTGCCAGCAGCCCAAGGACAGGGGAAGGGGGAAACACCATATATTTT. Encoded protein: CASSPRTGEGGNTIYF.

This chain joins TRBV18 and TRBJ1-1; 8 bases line up with TRBD1. The CDR3 is made up of 16 amino acids. V shed 5 bases and J 1 base; nucleotides not matched to a gene: 9. Germline values: CDR1 KGHSH, CDR2 LQKENI. The CDR3 is CASSYRQGPSNTEAFF. In DNA, the CDR3 is TGTGCCAGCTCATACAGACAGGGGCCATCGAACACTGAAGCTTTCTTT.

V is TRBV6-5 and J is TRBJ2-1, with D perhaps TRBD2 (5 bases). Trimming removed 0 bases at V and 9 bases at J, with 12 bases between. CDR1 is MNHEY and CDR2 is SVGAGI in the germline V gene. This CDR3 has 14 residues. The CDR3 bases are TGTGCCAGCAGTTACTCGAGCCTAGCCATTGAGCAGTTCTTC. Translated: CASSYSSLAIEQFF.

The V and J genes are TRBV10-2 and TRBJ2-1, with 12 bases that match TRBD2. Germline V gene sequence: CDR1 WSHSY, CDR2 SAAADI. V lost 4 bases and J lost 9; bases outside the gene matches: 7. CDR3 size: 15 residues. The DNA of the CDR3 is TGCGCCAGCAGTGGGCTAGCGGGGGGGCCAGGTGAGCAGTTCTTC. It encodes CASSGLAGGPGEQFF.

The chain has TRBV29-1 and TRBJ1-2; unclear D gene. V was trimmed by 3 bases and J by 8 bases, leaving 10 bases between them. The CDR3 runs to 11 residues. CDR1 and CDR2 (germline): SQVTM, ANQGSEA. CDR3 in amino acids: CSVERSRGYTF. In DNA, the CDR3 is TGCAGCGTTGAGAGGAGTCGGGGCTACACCTTC.

The J gene is TRBJ1-6, the V gene TRBV5-1, with D possibly being TRBD1 (5 bases). V lost 2 bases, J lost 0 bases, and 6 bases lay in between. Germline values: CDR1 SGHRS, CDR2 YFSETQ. The CDR3 sequence is 15 residues long. This CDR3 reads CASSFQGSYNSPLHF. The CDR3 bases are TGCGCCAGCAGCTTCCAGGGCTCCTATAATTCACCCCTCCACTTT.

The chain couples TRBV5-6 to TRBJ2-7, with D tentatively TRBD1 (5 bases). This CDR3 is 15 amino acids long. Germline V gene data show CDR1 as SGHDT and CDR2 as YYEEEE. Trimming stripped 4 bases from V and 2 bases from J, with 16 bases between. The CDR3 DNA is TGTGCCAGCAGCCTTAGGGGCCCAGGGCCCTACGAGCAGTACTTC. As protein: CASSLRGPGPYEQYF.

The V call is TRBV15, the J call TRBJ2-3, with 11 bases matching TRBD2. V lost 1 base, J lost 6 bases, and 12 bases stayed unmatched. CDR1 is LNHNV, CDR2 YYDKDF, per germline (reference sequence). The CDR3 spans 18 residues. The CDR3 reads CATSRGLAGSRLADTQYF. The CDR3 DNA follows: TGTGCCACCAGCAGAGGACTAGCGGGATCCCGGTTGGCTGATACGCAGTATTTT.

The J gene is TRBJ1-6, the V gene TRBV19, with 12 bases identical to TRBD1. Germline V lookup: CDR1 LNHDA, CDR2 SQIVND (reference sequence). J gave up 10 bases and V 5 bases, and 3 bases lay outside the gene matches. The CDR3 contains 14 residues. This CDR3 is CASSAGTGGSPLHF. DNA of the CDR3: TGTGCCAGTAGTGCAGGGACAGGGGGCTCACCCCTCCACTTT.

V and J are TRBV5-4 and TRBJ1-1, with 12 bases fitting TRBD1. The CDR3 runs 16 residues. Losses at the gene ends were 6 bases for V and 0 bases for J; bases not matched to a gene: 6. Germline V lookup: CDR1 SGHNT, CDR2 YYREEE (reference sequence). CDR3 nucleotides: TGTGCCAGCACGGGGGACAGGGGGCTTTTGAACACTGAAGCTTTCTTT. Its protein is CASTGDRGLLNTEAFF.

J is TRBJ2-5 and V is TRBV11-3; perhaps TRBD1 as D (5 bases). Germline-derived CDR1 and CDR2 are SGHNT and YENEEA. The CDR3 consists of 15 residues. V lost 5 bases to trimming and J lost 5 bases, with 18 bases between them. The CDR3 nucleotides read TGTGCCAGCAGCCCCGGGCAGGGCCGACCTGAGACCCAGTACTTC. Translation gives CASSPGQGRPETQYF.

The chain combines TRBV19 with TRBJ1-1; no clear D gene. The CDR3 covers 14 residues. The V end was cut by 5 bases, the J end by 0 bases, with 10 bases between. Germline values: CDR1 LNHDA, CDR2 SQIVND (reference sequence). Written as DNA, the CDR3 is TGTGCCAGTAGTGCCCACACAGTGAACACTGAAGCTTTCTTT. It yields the protein CASSAHTVNTEAFF.

The chain combines TRBV7-2 with TRBJ1-1, with a possible D match to TRBD1 (6 bases). The CDR3 length is 13 residues. Germline CDR1 is SGHTA and CDR2 is FQGNSA. V was pared by 5 bases and J by 4 bases, with 11 bases between. This chain's CDR3 is CASSLTGPTEAFF. The CDR3 DNA sequence: TGTGCCAGCAGCCTTACAGGGCCCACTGAAGCTTTCTTT. The entire variable domain, with the rest obtained from reference TRBV7-2 and TRBJ1-1, is as follows: GAGVSQSPSNKVTEKGKDVELRCDPISGHTALYWYRQSLGQGLEFLIYFQGNSAPDKSGLPSDRFSAERTGGSVSTLTIQRTQQEDSAVYLCASSLTGPTEAFFGQGTRLTVV.

The chain joins TRBV24-1 to TRBJ2-5, with TRBD1 matching 10 bases. Trimming took 2 bases from V and 4 from J; bases not matched to a gene: 3. Germline CDR1 KGHDR, CDR2 SFDVKD. There are 15 residues in the CDR3. CDR3 region: CATSDSRQGAETQYF. In DNA, the CDR3 is TGTGCCACCAGTGATTCTAGACAGGGGGCAGAGACCCAGTACTTC.

The chain couples TRBV28 to TRBJ2-3; possibly TRBD2 for D (5 bases). With 2 bases removed from V and 6 bases from J, the gap between germline ends came to 6 bases. CDR3 length: 12 amino acids. The germline V gene has CDR1 MDHEN and CDR2 SYDVKM. The chain's CDR3 is CASSLQRDTQYF. CDR3 nucleotide sequence: TGTGCCAGCAGTTTACAGCGGGATACGCAGTATTTT.

The chain couples TRBV5-1 to TRBJ1-4; D is undetermined. The CDR3 length is 14 residues. V lost 4 bases, J lost 7 bases, and 14 bases lay in between. CDR1 is SGHRS, CDR2 YFSETQ, per germline. CDR3 DNA: TGCGCCAGCAGCGTGGGTGTCATGAGTGAAAAACTGTTTTTT. It is translated as CASSVGVMSEKLFF.

The CDR3 DNA sequence: TGTGCCAGCAGTGAGCGGGGGGGGGCAAACACAGATACGCAGTATTTT. Protein: CASSERGGANTDTQYF. The chain employs TRBV6-1 and TRBJ2-3; TRBD2 agrees at 9 bases. J lost 2 bases, V lost 3 bases, and 6 bases had no gene match. Germline V gives CDR1 MNHNS, CDR2 SASEGT. This CDR3 comprises 16 residues.

The J gene is TRBJ1-1, the V gene TRBV5-1; 7 bases align to TRBD1. The CDR3 loop spans 18 amino acids. Germline V lookup: CDR1 SGHRS, CDR2 YFSETQ. Germline trimming cut 1 base from V and 5 bases from J; bases unmatched to any gene: 17. CDR3 in DNA: TGCGCCAGCAGCTTGTATCTAGCAGGGGGAGGATTCAGGACTGAAGCTTTCTTT. Translated: CASSLYLAGGGFRTEAFF.